The 14 T cell receptor beta chains below were found in one sample sequenced in a study of blood T cell repertoires in COVID-19. The assay was immunoSEQ multiplex PCR, and TCRdb's table has in-frame clones only and misses some. The data show around 470,000 clones, 90% seen once. Sequenced: PBMCs or T cells enriched from blood (not recorded which). The receptors stem from a man between 18 and 35 years old who had recovered from COVID-19.

The V gene is TRBV30, the J gene TRBJ2-1; 7 nucleotides match TRBD2. With 7 bases clipped from V and 3 bases from J, the junction kept 3 bases outside the gene matches. The CDR3 spans 12 residues. Germline CDR1 is GTSNPN and CDR2 is SVGIG (reference sequence). Written as DNA, the CDR3 is TGTGCCTCCGGGACTAACTACAATGAGCAGTTCTTC. Translating gives CASGTNYNEQFF.

The V and J genes are TRBV19 and TRBJ1-2; D is uncertain. Trimming shortened V by 2 bases and J by 7 bases, and 11 bases separated the two germline ends. Germline assignment: CDR1 LNHDA and CDR2 SQIVND (reference sequence). CDR3 size: 13 residues. In DNA, the CDR3 is TGTGCCAGTAGTATAAGCACAGATAGTGGCTACACCTTC. This sequence encodes CASSISTDSGYTF.

This chain uses TRBV27 with TRBJ2-5; 8 bases align to TRBD2. Germline CDR1 is MNHEY and CDR2 is SMNVEV (reference sequence). Trimming took 3 bases from V and 4 from J; bases not matched to a gene: 4. The CDR3 loop spans 14 amino acids. As DNA, the CDR3 is TGTGCCAGCAGTTTCTCCGGGAGGGGAGAGACCCAGTACTTC. Protein product: CASSFSGRGETQYF.

V usage is TRBV30 and J usage is TRBJ2-2, with D perhaps TRBD2 (6 bases). In germline, CDR1 is GTSNPN, CDR2 SVGIG (reference sequence). This CDR3 spans 15 amino acids. Trimming shortened V by 4 bases and J by 4 bases, and 16 bases separated the two germline ends. The CDR3 sequence is CAWKSSGVGTGELFF. The CDR3 nucleotides read TGTGCCTGGAAGTCGTCGGGAGTGGGCACCGGGGAGCTGTTTTTT.

This chain links TRBV7-9 with TRBJ2-1, with D tentatively TRBD1 (5 bases). Trimming took off 7 bases at V and 15 bases at J, with 16 bases between the two ends. The germline V gene encodes CDR1 SEHNR and CDR2 FQNEAQ (reference sequence). There are 11 residues in the CDR3. CDR3: CASTPGSVLFF. The CDR3 DNA sequence: TGTGCCAGCACTCCAGGGTCTGTTCTGTTCTTC. The complete variable domain, with remaining parts taken from reference TRBV7-9 and TRBJ2-1, reads DTGVSQNPRHKITKRGQNVTFRCDPISEHNRLYWYRQTLGQGPEFLTYFQNEAQLEKSRLLSDRFSAERPKGSFSTLEIQRTEQGDSAMYLCASTPGSVLFFGPGTRLTVL.

This chain links TRBV4-1 with TRBJ2-2; TRBD2 matches 9 bases. CDR1 is MGHRA, CDR2 YSYEKL, per germline. This CDR3 region has 16 residues. Losses at the gene ends were 3 bases for V and 0 bases for J; bases not matched to a gene: 2. The CDR3 DNA reads TGCGCCAGCAGCCACTTAGCGGGGGCGAACACCGGGGAGCTGTTTTTT. Translated, it gives CASSHLAGANTGELFF.

The CDR3 sequence: CASSVAGGNQPQHF. DNA of the CDR3: TGTGCCAGTAGTGTTGCCGGAGGCAATCAGCCCCAGCATTTT. V gene TRBV19 combines with J gene TRBJ1-5; D call uncertain. V lost 5 bases and J lost 2, with 10 bases in between. The germline V gene encodes CDR1 LNHDA and CDR2 SQIVND (reference sequence). This CDR3 is 14 amino acids long.

The CDR3 sequence: CAWSPNRGGWYGYTF. In nucleotides, the CDR3 is TGTGCCTGGAGTCCTAACAGGGGCGGGTGGTATGGCTACACCTTC. The V gene is TRBV30, the J gene TRBJ1-2; 7 nucleotides agree with TRBD1. The CDR3 totals 15 residues. Germline assignment: CDR1 GTSNPN and CDR2 SVGIG (reference sequence). Trimming cost V 2 bases and J 5 bases; bases outside gene matches: 11. The variable domain in full, completed from reference TRBV30 and TRBJ1-2, reads SQTIHQWPATLVQPVGSPLSLECTVEGTSNPNLYWYRQAAGRGLQLLFYSVGIGQISSEVPQNLSASRPQDRQFILSSKKLLLSDSGFYLCAWSPNRGGWYGYTFGSGTRLTVV.

The V and J genes are TRBV27 and TRBJ2-2, with D possibly TRBD2 on 5 matching bases. Germline CDR1 is MNHEY and CDR2 is SMNVEV (reference sequence). The CDR3 runs to 14 residues. V was shortened by 7 bases and J by 4 bases, with 13 bases between the two germline ends. CDR3 loop: CASKRTALTGELFF. The DNA of the CDR3 is TGTGCCAGCAAGCGGACGGCCCTCACCGGGGAGCTGTTTTTT.

The V gene is TRBV4-1, the J gene TRBJ1-6, with TRBD1 identical over 9 bases. CDR3 length: 15 residues. V was pared by 1 base and J by 9 bases, with 4 bases of the junction left unmatched. Germline V gene lookup returns CDR1 MGHRA and CDR2 YSYEKL. The CDR3 coding sequence is TGCGCCAGCAGCCAAGCAGGACAGGGGAGTTCACCCCTCCACTTT. It translates to CASSQAGQGSSPLHF.

The chain carries TRBV2 and TRBJ2-4; 10 bases are shared with TRBD1. J was trimmed by 1 base and V by 7 bases; bases with no gene match: 13. The CDR3 length is 18 residues. The germline V gene has CDR1 SNHLY and CDR2 FYNNEI. CDR3 sequence: CASNPGQGNEGAKNIQYF. CDR3 in DNA: TGTGCCAGCAACCCGGGACAGGGGAATGAAGGGGCCAAAAACATTCAGTACTTC.

This clone appeared a single time. V gene TRBV12-5 combines with J gene TRBJ1-2, with 12 bases fitting TRBD1. The CDR3 length is 17 residues. CDR1 and CDR2 from the germline V gene are LGHNT and FRNRAP. V was clipped by 2 bases and J by 0 bases; unmatched bases: 4. The CDR3 sequence is CASGLLGQGATNYGYTF. Here the CDR3 DNA reads TGTGCTAGTGGTTTGCTGGGACAGGGGGCCACTAACTATGGCTACACCTTC.

As concerns this clone: Within the sample, other DNA sequences also encode this same CDR3. The chain carries TRBV6-5 and TRBJ1-1; 7 nucleotides line up with TRBD1. The germline CDR1 and CDR2 sequences are MNHEY and SVGAGI. The CDR3 contains 13 residues. With 6 bases clipped from V and 2 bases from J, the junction kept 3 bases outside the gene matches. CDR3 bases: TGTGCCAGCAGAGACAGGGCAAACACTGAAGCTTTCTTT. It specifies CASRDRANTEAFF.

This chain links TRBV11-2 with TRBJ2-7; D gene ambiguous. Germline CDR1 reads SGHAT; CDR2 reads FQNNGV. Trimming took 2 bases from V and 4 from J, leaving 12 bases between them. The CDR3 totals 14 residues. The CDR3: CASSLRSSLYEQYF. The DNA of the CDR3 is TGTGCCAGCAGCTTACGGTCCTCATTATACGAGCAGTACTTC.